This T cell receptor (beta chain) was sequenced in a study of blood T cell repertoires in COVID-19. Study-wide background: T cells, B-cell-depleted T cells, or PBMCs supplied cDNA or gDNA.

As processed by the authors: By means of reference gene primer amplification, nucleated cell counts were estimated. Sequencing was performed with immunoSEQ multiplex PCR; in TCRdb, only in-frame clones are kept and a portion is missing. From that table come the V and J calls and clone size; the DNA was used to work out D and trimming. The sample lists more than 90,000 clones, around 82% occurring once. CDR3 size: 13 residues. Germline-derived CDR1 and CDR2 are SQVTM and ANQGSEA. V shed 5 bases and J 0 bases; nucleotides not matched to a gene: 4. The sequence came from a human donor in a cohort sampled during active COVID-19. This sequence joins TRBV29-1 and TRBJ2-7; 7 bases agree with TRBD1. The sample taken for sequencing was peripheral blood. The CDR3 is CSVRDSFSYEQYF. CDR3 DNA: TGCAGCGTTCGGGACAGCTTCTCCTACGAGCAGTACTTC.